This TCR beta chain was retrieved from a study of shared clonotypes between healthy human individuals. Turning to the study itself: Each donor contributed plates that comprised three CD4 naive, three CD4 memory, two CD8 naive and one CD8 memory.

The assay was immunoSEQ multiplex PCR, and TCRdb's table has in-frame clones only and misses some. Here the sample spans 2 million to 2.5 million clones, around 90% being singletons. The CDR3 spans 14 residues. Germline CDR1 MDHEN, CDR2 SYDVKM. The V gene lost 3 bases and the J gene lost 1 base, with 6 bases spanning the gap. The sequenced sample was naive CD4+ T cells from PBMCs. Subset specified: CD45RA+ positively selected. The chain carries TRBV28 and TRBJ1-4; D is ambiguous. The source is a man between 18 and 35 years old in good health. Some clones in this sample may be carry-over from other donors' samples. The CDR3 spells CASSLRLTNEKLFF. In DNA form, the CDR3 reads TGTGCCAGCAGTTTGAGGTTAACTAATGAAAAACTGTTTTTT. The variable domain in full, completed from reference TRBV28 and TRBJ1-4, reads DVKVTQSSRYLVKRTGEKVFLECVQDMDHENMFWYRQDPGLGLRLIYFSYDVKMKEKGDIPEGYSVSREKKERFSLILESASTNQTSMYLCASSLRLTNEKLFFGSGTQLSVL.